Presented here are 24 T cell receptor beta chains from one specimen sequenced in a study of cytomegalovirus exposure and HLA in healthy donors. The study ran its PCR with 60 Vbeta and 13 Jbeta primers. Profiling relied on immunoSEQ multiplex PCR, and the TCRdb table lists in-frame clones only, not all of them. Of around 180,000 clones listed, approximately 78% are singletons. Sequencing input: PBMCs. These receptors originate from a male donor in good health and CMV-seronegative.

The chain combines TRBV7-9 with TRBJ1-5; 8 positions agree with TRBD1. The germline V gene encodes CDR1 SEHNR and CDR2 FQNEAQ (reference sequence). CDR3 length: 14 amino acids. With V trimmed by 1 base and J by 7 bases, 3 bases remained unmatched. The CDR3 bases are TGTGCCAGCAGCTTAGACAGGGGGAAGCAGCCCCAGCATTTT. Protein sequence: CASSLDRGKQPQHF.

The chain combines TRBV4-3 with TRBJ2-5; D not resolved. The closer fit of TRBJ2-7 to the DNA end suggests the J call may be wrong. This CDR3 spans 14 amino acids. Germline V CDR1 and CDR2: LGHNA, YSLEER. The CDR3 protein is CASSQDRILYEQYF. CDR3 nucleotides: TGCGCCAGCAGCCAAGACAGGATACTCTACGAGCAGTACTTC.

The chain is built from TRBV6-5 and TRBJ2-3; 9 bases are a match to TRBD1. Unmatched junction bases numbered 6, after V lost 6 bases and J lost 2 bases. The CDR3 length is 15 residues. Germline CDR1 is MNHEY and CDR2 is SVGAGI. The CDR3 region has the DNA TGTGCCAGCAGGGACGACAGGGGGGCCACAGATACGCAGTATTTT. Protein product: CASRDDRGATDTQYF.

As regards this clone: Germline is not matched at one junction end, which may reflect a read error. CDR3 sequence: CASSFSGERDYGYPF. The CDR3 DNA sequence: TGTGCCAGCAGTTTTTCAGGGGAGCGCGACTATGGCTACCCCTTC. The rearrangement joins TRBV27 to TRBJ1-2, with D perhaps TRBD1 (6 bases). The CDR3 spans 15 residues. Germline-derived CDR1 and CDR2 are MNHEY and SMNVEV (reference sequence).

The chain uses TRBV10-3 and TRBJ2-2; no firm D call. CDR3 length: 15 residues. V lost 1 base to trimming and J lost 3 bases, with 9 bases between them. Germline CDR1 is ENHRY and CDR2 is SYGVKD. The CDR3 loop reads CAISELVADTGELFF. Here the CDR3 DNA reads TGTGCCATCAGTGAGTTGGTGGCGGACACCGGGGAGCTGTTTTTT.

This clone was detected a few times. The chain employs TRBV7-8 and TRBJ1-2; the match to TRBD1 covers 8 bases. Germline V lookup: CDR1 SGHVS, CDR2 FQNEAQ. The trim removed 5 bases at V and 6 bases at J, leaving 2 bases unmatched. CDR3 length: 12 residues. The CDR3 DNA reads TGTGCCAGCAGCCAGGGACAGGATGGCTACACCTTC. Its translation: CASSQGQDGYTF.

The chain recombines TRBV9 with TRBJ1-1; D gene uncertain. CDR3 length: 13 residues. V was shortened by 0 bases and J by 4 bases, with 7 bases between the two germline ends. Germline V lookup: CDR1 SGDLS, CDR2 YYNGEE. The CDR3 nucleotides read TGTGCCAGCAGCGTAGACGGCGGCACTGAAGCTTTCTTT. This sequence encodes CASSVDGGTEAFF.

The J gene is TRBJ1-1, the V gene TRBV5-1; 11 nucleotides align to TRBD1. V gave up 4 bases and J gave up 4 bases; unmatched junction bases: 3. The length of the CDR3 is 14 residues. CDR1 is SGHRS, CDR2 YFSETQ, per germline. This CDR3 reads CASSKDRGPTEAFF. In DNA, the CDR3 is TGCGCCAGCAGCAAGGACAGGGGGCCCACTGAAGCTTTCTTT.

The chain joins TRBV7-9 to TRBJ2-7; 7 bases fit TRBD1. The germline gives CDR1 SEHNR, CDR2 FQNEAQ (reference sequence). This CDR3 is 14 amino acids long. V shed 5 bases, J shed 2 bases, and the junction held 6 bases outside the gene matches. The CDR3 sequence: CASSTDRVPYEQYF. CDR3 bases: TGTGCCAGCAGCACAGACAGGGTACCCTACGAGCAGTACTTC.

The chain has TRBV7-6 and TRBJ2-3; TRBD2 is a possible D gene (6 bases). CDR3 length equals 14 residues. CDR1 and CDR2 from the germline V gene are SGHVS and FNYEAQ. Trimming removed 5 bases at V and 6 bases at J, with 15 bases between. CDR3: CASSVDGGMDTQYF. The DNA for the CDR3 is TGTGCCAGCAGCGTAGACGGGGGAATGGATACGCAGTATTTT.

The chain carries TRBV29-1 and TRBJ2-5; D is unresolved. Germline V gives CDR1 SQVTM, CDR2 ANQGSEA. Trimming stripped 0 bases from V and 5 bases from J, with 10 bases between. The CDR3 is made up of 13 amino acids. CDR3 in amino acids: CSVEELQSETQYF. DNA of the CDR3: TGCAGCGTTGAAGAGCTGCAGTCTGAGACCCAGTACTTC.

This chain uses TRBV29-1 with TRBJ1-4; the match to TRBD1 covers 7 bases. Germline V gene lookup returns CDR1 SQVTM and CDR2 ANQGSEA. There are 14 residues in the CDR3. Trimming removed 4 bases from V and 7 bases from J; junction bases left unmatched: 9. The DNA for the CDR3 is TGCAGCGTTGGTCAGGGGGGCGGTTTTGAAAAACTGTTTTTT. This gives the protein CSVGQGGGFEKLFF.

The chain combines TRBV6-5 with TRBJ2-5; 11 bases fit TRBD1. The closer fit of TRBJ2-7 to the DNA end suggests the J call may be wrong. The germline CDR1 and CDR2 sequences are MNHEY and SVGAGI. The CDR3 totals 15 residues. The CDR3 loop is CASSYGTGGSYEQYF. The CDR3 DNA is TGTGCCAGCAGTTACGGGACAGGGGGTTCCTACGAGCAGTACTTC.

The chain has TRBV19 and TRBJ2-1; 10 nucleotides agree with TRBD2. V lost 0 bases to trimming and J lost 9 bases; unmatched junction nucleotides: 5. Germline CDR1 and CDR2: LNHDA and SQIVND (reference sequence). CDR3 length equals 15 residues. This CDR3 reads CASSIEAGGPGEQFF. CDR3 sequence (DNA): TGTGCCAGTAGTATAGAAGCGGGGGGGCCTGGTGAGCAGTTCTTC.

This clone has just one count. The chain recombines TRBV19 with TRBJ2-2, with TRBD1 matching 8 bases. Germline V CDR1 and CDR2: LNHDA, SQIVND (reference sequence). The CDR3 runs 15 residues. With 7 bases clipped from V and 6 bases from J, the junction kept 10 bases outside the gene matches. CDR3: CASNNHQGAPGELFF. For the CDR3, the DNA is TGTGCCAGTAATAATCATCAGGGGGCCCCCGGGGAGCTGTTTTTT.

The rearrangement links TRBV6-7 to TRBJ2-1, with D uncertain. TRBV6-7 belongs to the ORF category, with a function that is uncertain. Trimming took off 1 base at V and 6 bases at J, with 28 bases between the two ends. The CDR3 runs to 20 residues. CDR3 DNA: TGTGCCAGCAGTTACTTTTCGGCCAGCCCGGTTAGCCCGACGACCAATGAGCAGTTCTTC. Protein sequence: CASSYFSASPVSPTTNEQFF.

This chain joins TRBV28 and TRBJ1-1; TRBD1 aligns across 7 bases. Germline V lookup: CDR1 MDHEN, CDR2 SYDVKM. V trimming: 9 bases; J trimming: 4 bases; junction bases outside the gene matches: 8. CDR3 length: 13 amino acids. The CDR3 DNA reads as TGTGCCAGTGGATGGAACAGGGGCACTGAAGCTTTCTTT. Translation: CASGWNRGTEAFF.

The chain has TRBV5-1 and TRBJ2-1; 7 bases map to TRBD1. CDR1 is SGHRS, CDR2 YFSETQ, per germline. The V segment lost 3 bases and the J segment 9 bases; nucleotides outside the gene matches: 6. The CDR3 sequence is 13 residues long. The DNA of the CDR3 is TGCGCCAGCAGCTCGACAGGGCCCACTGAGCAGTTCTTC. The encoded protein is CASSSTGPTEQFF.

The V call is TRBV5-4, the J call TRBJ2-7; 7 bases line up with TRBD2. V dropped 0 bases and J dropped 4; count of bases not matched to a gene: 7. The length of the CDR3 is 15 residues. CDR1 is SGHNT, CDR2 YYREEE, per germline (reference sequence). For the CDR3, the DNA is TGTGCCAGCAGCTTGGATGGGAGGGCCGGGTACGAGCAGTACTTC. Protein sequence: CASSLDGRAGYEQYF.

The V gene is TRBV18, the J gene TRBJ2-7; possible D gene TRBD1, 5 bases. Germline loops: CDR1 KGHSH, CDR2 LQKENI. The CDR3 consists of 14 residues. Between the trimmed V and J ends, which lost 2 bases and 2 bases, there was a span of 10 bases. CDR3 amino acids: CASSPTAGPYEQYF. CDR3 DNA: TGTGCCAGCTCACCAACGGCAGGGCCCTACGAGCAGTACTTC.

The CDR3 loop is CASTLLAGGSEQYF. Here the CDR3 DNA reads TGTGCCAGCACCCTGTTAGCGGGAGGGAGCGAGCAGTACTTC. This chain links TRBV28 with TRBJ2-7, with 11 bases lining up with TRBD2. Germline values: CDR1 MDHEN, CDR2 SYDVKM. The CDR3 length is 14 residues. Trimming took 7 bases from V and 6 from J; bases not matched to a gene: 8.

On this clone: The same CDR3 also results from other DNA sequences found in this sample. This CDR3 is CASSPAGAGGTEAFF. CDR3 sequence (DNA): TGTGCCAGCAGCCCCGCGGGGGCAGGAGGGACTGAAGCTTTCTTT. The genes are TRBV5-6 and TRBJ1-1; tentatively, D is TRBD1 (6 bases). V lost 4 bases to trimming and J lost 5 bases, with 18 bases between them. CDR1 SGHDT and CDR2 YYEEEE come from the germline V gene. The CDR3 sequence is 15 residues long.

The rearrangement uses TRBV6-5 and TRBJ1-2; D unresolved. The CDR3 is 12 residues long. V shed 6 bases and J shed 4 bases, with 9 bases lying between them. Per germline, CDR1 MNHEY and CDR2 SVGAGI. This chain's CDR3 is CASRAPGYGYTF. CDR3 in DNA: TGTGCCAGCAGAGCCCCAGGCTATGGCTACACCTTC.

The rearrangement links TRBV6-7 to TRBJ2-2, with 11 bases that match TRBD1. TRBV6-7 is an open reading frame whose function is uncertain. V lost 4 bases and J lost 5; bases outside the gene matches: 3. CDR3 length: 15 amino acids. CDR3 in amino acids: CASSWGQGDTGELFF. The CDR3 DNA is TGTGCCAGCAGTTGGGGACAGGGGGATACCGGGGAGCTGTTTTTT.